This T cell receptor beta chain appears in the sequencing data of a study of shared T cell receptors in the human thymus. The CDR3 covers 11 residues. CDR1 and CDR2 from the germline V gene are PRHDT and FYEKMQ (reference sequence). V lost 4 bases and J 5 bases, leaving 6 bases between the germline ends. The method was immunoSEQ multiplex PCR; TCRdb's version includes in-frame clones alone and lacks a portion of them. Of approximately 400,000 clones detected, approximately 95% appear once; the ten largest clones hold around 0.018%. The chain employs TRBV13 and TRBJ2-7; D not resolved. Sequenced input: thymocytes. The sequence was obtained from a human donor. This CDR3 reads CASSSGDEQYF. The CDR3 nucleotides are TGTGCCAGCAGCTCCGGAGACGAGCAGTACTTC.